The 2 T cell receptor beta chains reported below all come from one sample, sequenced in a study of TIL therapy for anti-PD-1-resistant metastatic lung cancer (dated by TCRdb to the early 2020s). Using bias-controlled multiplex PCR with the immunoSEQ v3 hsTCRB kit, the TCR beta CDR3 regions were amplified from genomic DNA. Drawn from immuneACCESS, this table holds only the in-frame rearrangements with V and J called that TCRdb kept. Clones are partly lost; checked studies trace under half to an unresolved V gene and leave the rest unexplained. Across this sample there are more than 35,000 clones, with around 70% seen only once. About 6% of the sample lies in the top ten. The time point tag for this specimen amounts to: pre-treatment sample, taken before nivolumab and TIL therapy. The sample consisted of blood, taken at baseline. The receptors stem from a person between 25 and 80 years old with non-small cell lung cancer.

The J gene is TRBJ2-1, the V gene TRBV5-6; D may be TRBD1 (5 bases). Deletions cut 4 bases from V and 6 bases from J, with 17 bases between. The germline V gene has CDR1 SGHDT and CDR2 YYEEEE. CDR3 size: 15 residues. The CDR3 sequence is CASSLNLGAINEQFF. DNA of the CDR3: TGTGCCAGCAGCCTTAATCTAGGGGCTATCAATGAGCAGTTCTTC.

The rearrangement joins TRBV19 to TRBJ2-5, with 13 bases lining up with TRBD2. The CDR3 consists of 16 residues. Germline V lookup: CDR1 LNHDA, CDR2 SQIVND (reference sequence). The J segment lost 2 bases and the V segment lost 6 bases, leaving 6 bases of the junction unmatched. CDR3 sequence: CASSKGLAGRQETQYF. The CDR3 bases are TGTGCCAGTAGCAAGGGACTAGCGGGGCGGCAAGAGACCCAGTACTTC. Full variable domain (outside the CDR3, taken from reference TRBV19 and TRBJ2-5): DGGITQSPKYLFRKEGQNVTLSCEQNLNHDAMYWYRQDPGQGLRLIYYSQIVNDFQKGDIAEGYSVSREKKESFPLTVTSAQKNPTAFYLCASSKGLAGRQETQYFGPGTRLLVL.